Following are 2 T cell receptor beta chains from one sample sequenced in a study of OX40 agonist ivuxolimab in advanced cancers. Using immunoSEQ multiplex PCR, the repertoire was profiled, and TCRdb retains in-frame clones only, with some absent. The table lists tens of thousands of clones, 87% of them singletons. The material was CD4+ or CD8+ T cells sorted from blood, obtained in a trial of the OX40 agonist ivuxolimab. The origin of the receptors is an adult with an advanced solid tumor such as melanoma, head and neck, liver or kidney cancer.

The chain employs TRBV19 and TRBJ1-1; D possibly corresponds to TRBD1 (6 bases). The V gene lost 5 bases and the J gene lost 2 bases, with 15 bases spanning the gap. CDR3 length equals 15 residues. Germline V lookup: CDR1 LNHDA, CDR2 SQIVND (reference sequence). The CDR3 nucleotides are TGTGCCAGTAGTGGGGCCGGACAGATTAACACTGAAGCTTTCTTT. As protein: CASSGAGQINTEAFF.

This clone was counted a single time. This chain's CDR3 is CASSLFRGYGYTF. CDR3 nucleotides: TGTGCCAGCAGTTTATTTCGGGGCTATGGCTACACCTTC. J is TRBJ1-2 and V is TRBV28, with D uncertain. In germline, CDR1 is MDHEN, CDR2 SYDVKM. CDR3 length equals 13 residues. The V end lost 1 base, the J end lost 4 bases, and 7 bases lay between the germline ends.